The subject of this entry is one T cell receptor (beta chain). In this sample, this clone turned up once. Its antigen has not been determined. No much larger clone is present one base from it, and per-base qualities are unavailable. The immunoSEQ Assay, a bias-controlled multiplex PCR, was used to amplify TCRbeta CDR3 regions from genomic DNA. The original pipeline was this. The number of nucleated cells in each sample was estimated from the amplification of reference gene primers within the assay. To quantify the absolute abundance of each unique TCRbeta CDR3 rearrangement, sequence reads were collapsed and filtered. For each sample, productive Simpson clonality was calculated as the square root of Simpson's diversity index across productive rearrangements. TCRdb limited this immuneACCESS table to in-frame rearrangements with V and J called. A share of clones is missing; checked studies link under half to unresolved V genes, and the rest is unexplained. That table supplies the V and J calls and clone size; D and trimming were determined from the DNA. For this sample the table gives about 160,000 clones, of which 70% to 85% were detected only once. The top ten clones comprise around 7% of the sample.

These data belong to a study of blood T cell repertoires in COVID-19 (dated by TCRdb to 2019 to 2021). Context from the whole study: The collaborator samples originated in the United States, Italy and Spain and spanned the acute and convalescent phases of COVID-19. The prospective study material was composed of cDNA or gDNA derived from T cells, B-cell-depleted T cells, or PBMCs. The dataset comprised deeply sampled blood TCRbeta repertoires from subjects exposed to, actively infected with, or recovered from COVID-19. The repertoires were released in a freely available public database intended as a resource for research on the immune response to SARS-CoV-2. The samples were drawn from two sources: the first 160 participants of the ongoing ImmuneRACE study, and 1,000 to 1,500 subjects contributed by 6 global collaborators. A de-identified subject ID, COVID-19 status, age in years and sex were almost always included in the sample metadata. Where HLA class I and class II types were available, the types were taken from metadata supplied by the sample provider, not from assay-based typing. Results and caveats for the whole study, not just this receptor: The quantity of clinical and demographic metadata differed by source and by participant and was supplied without curation.

In Seattle, one collaborating source enrolled patients while the infection was active and tracked those patients longitudinally over the course of disease. The collaborating institutions used their own protocols to collect whole blood in K2EDTA tubes. For TCRbeta analysis, collaborator samples were shipped as frozen whole blood, as isolated PBMCs, or as DNA extracted from either sample type. The sequence was collected from a woman aged 40 to 55 with COVID-19, enrolled during active disease. What was sequenced was peripheral blood.

At the DNA level, the sequence is TGCGCCAGCAGTGAGTCGGTCGCGGGGGGGTGGACCGGGGAGCTGTTTTTT. Translated, it reads CASSESVAGGWTGELFF. The rearrangement joined TRBV10-2 to TRBJ2-2; 9 central bases correspond to TRBD2. The CDR3 runs 17 amino acids, cysteine and phenylalanine included. Kept here is only the CDR3 DNA, which spans 51 bases and is read in frame from base 1. From a lookup of the germline V gene, CDR1 and CDR2 are WSHSY and SAAADI. Germline trimming amounts to 0 bases on V and 5 bases on J, with 7 as the count of junction bases outside the gene matches.